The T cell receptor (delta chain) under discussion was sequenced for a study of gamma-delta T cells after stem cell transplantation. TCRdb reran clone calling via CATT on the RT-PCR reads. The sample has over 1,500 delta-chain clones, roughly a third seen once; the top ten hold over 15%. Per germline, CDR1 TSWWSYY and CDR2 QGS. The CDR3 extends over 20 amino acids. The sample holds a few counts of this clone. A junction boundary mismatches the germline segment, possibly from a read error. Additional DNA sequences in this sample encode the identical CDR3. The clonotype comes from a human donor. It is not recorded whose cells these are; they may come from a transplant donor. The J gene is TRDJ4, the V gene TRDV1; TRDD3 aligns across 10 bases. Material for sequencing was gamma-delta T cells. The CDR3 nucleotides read TGTGCTCTTGGGGGTACTTCCTACATTGGGGGATACCGGGGGAGAGGACCCCTGATCTTC. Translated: CALGGTSYIGGYRGRGPLIF.